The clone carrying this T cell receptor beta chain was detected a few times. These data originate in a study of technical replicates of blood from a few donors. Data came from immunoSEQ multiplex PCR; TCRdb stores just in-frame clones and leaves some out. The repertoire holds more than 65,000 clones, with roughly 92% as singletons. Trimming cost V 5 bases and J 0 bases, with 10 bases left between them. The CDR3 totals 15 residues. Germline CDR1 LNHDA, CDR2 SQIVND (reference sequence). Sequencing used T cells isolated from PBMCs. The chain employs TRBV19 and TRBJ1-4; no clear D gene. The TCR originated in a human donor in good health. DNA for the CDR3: TGTGCCAGTAGTCTTATACAGACAACTAATGAAAAACTGTTTTTT. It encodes CASSLIQTTNEKLFF.